This T cell receptor beta chain was captured by sequencing in a study of Siglec-9 on CD8 T cells in melanoma. Repertoires were generated with immunoSEQ multiplex PCR, while TCRdb's copy carries only in-frame clones and drops some. This sample has 30,000 to 45,000 clones; about 80% occur once, and the top ten carry over 1.5%. The V end was cut by 7 bases, the J end by 4 bases, with 16 bases between. CDR3 length: 15 amino acids. Looked up from germline, CDR1 is MNHEY and CDR2 is SMNVEV (reference sequence). This TCR derives from a human donor in good health. This rearrangement joins TRBV27 to TRBJ2-2; D remains unclear. Input material: Siglec-9- CD8+ T cells sorted from blood. CDR3 sequence (DNA): TGTGCCAGCAATGGGGAAGGACGGAGCACCGGGGAGCTGTTTTTT. It codes for CASNGEGRSTGELFF.